This entry concerns a single T cell receptor beta chain. Its antigen remains unidentified. Via MiXCR, TCRdb re-called the RT-PCR reads, giving one row per CDR3 protein. This table has tens of thousands of distinct CDR3 sequences, more than 50% appearing once. The entry originates in a study of yellow fever vaccine responses in identical twins. General observations from the study: In identical twins, vaccine T cell responses appeared partly shared and partly individual.

The specimen comprised T cells from blood (PBMCs), unsorted or a sorted subset (not recorded which), sampled before or after yellow fever vaccination (not recorded which). The sequence came from a woman between 18 and 29 years old who received the yellow fever vaccine.

CDR3 sequence: CASSPAISGREYGYTF. The CDR3 region has the DNA TGTGCCAGCTCACCCGCCATTTCAGGGCGGGAATATGGCTACACCTTC. The rearrangement uses TRBV18 and TRBJ1-2, with D possibly TRBD1 on 5 matching bases. Germline-derived CDR1 and CDR2 are KGHSH and LQKENI. V dropped 3 bases and J dropped 5 bases, with 19 bases sitting between them. The CDR3 length is 16 residues.